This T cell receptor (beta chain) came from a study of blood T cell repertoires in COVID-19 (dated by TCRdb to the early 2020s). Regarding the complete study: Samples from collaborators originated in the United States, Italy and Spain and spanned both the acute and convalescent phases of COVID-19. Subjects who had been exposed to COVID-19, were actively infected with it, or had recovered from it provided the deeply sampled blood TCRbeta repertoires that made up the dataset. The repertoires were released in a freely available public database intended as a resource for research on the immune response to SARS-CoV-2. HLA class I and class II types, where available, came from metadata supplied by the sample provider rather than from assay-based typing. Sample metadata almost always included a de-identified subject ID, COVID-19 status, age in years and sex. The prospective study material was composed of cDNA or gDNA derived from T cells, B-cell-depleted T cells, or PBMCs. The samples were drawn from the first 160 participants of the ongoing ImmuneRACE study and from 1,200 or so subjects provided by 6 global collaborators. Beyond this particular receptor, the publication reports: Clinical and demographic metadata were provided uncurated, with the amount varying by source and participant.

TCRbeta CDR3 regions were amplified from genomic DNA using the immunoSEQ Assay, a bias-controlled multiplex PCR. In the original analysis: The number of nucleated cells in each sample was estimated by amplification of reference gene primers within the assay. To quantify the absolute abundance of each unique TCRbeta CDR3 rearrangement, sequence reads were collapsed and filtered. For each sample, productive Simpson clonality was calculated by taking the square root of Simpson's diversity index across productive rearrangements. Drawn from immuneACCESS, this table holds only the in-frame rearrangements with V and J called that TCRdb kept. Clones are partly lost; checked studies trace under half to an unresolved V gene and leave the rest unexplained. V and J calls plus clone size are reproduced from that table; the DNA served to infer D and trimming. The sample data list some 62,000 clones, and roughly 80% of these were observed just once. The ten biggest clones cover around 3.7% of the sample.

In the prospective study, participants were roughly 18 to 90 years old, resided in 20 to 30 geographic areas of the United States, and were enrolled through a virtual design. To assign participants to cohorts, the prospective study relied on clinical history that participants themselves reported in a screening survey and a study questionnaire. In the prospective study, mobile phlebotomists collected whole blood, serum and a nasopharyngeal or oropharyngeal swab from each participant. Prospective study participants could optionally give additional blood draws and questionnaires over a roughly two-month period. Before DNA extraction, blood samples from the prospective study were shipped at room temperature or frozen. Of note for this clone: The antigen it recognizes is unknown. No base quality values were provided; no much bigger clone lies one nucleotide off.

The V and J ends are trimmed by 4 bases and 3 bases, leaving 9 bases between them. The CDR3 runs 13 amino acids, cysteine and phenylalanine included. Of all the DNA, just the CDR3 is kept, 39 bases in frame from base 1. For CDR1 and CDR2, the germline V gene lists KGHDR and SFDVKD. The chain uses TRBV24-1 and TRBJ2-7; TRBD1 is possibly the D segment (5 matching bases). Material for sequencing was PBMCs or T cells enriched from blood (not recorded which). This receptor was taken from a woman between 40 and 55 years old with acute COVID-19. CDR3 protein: CATSDPDSYEQYF. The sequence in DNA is TGTGCCACCAGTGACCCCGACAGCTACGAGCAGTACTTC.